A selection of T cell receptor beta chains follows, all from one sample in a study of OX40 agonist ivuxolimab in advanced cancers. Repertoires were generated with immunoSEQ multiplex PCR, while TCRdb's copy carries only in-frame clones and drops some. The data contain tens of thousands of clones, 85% of them seen just once; the ten biggest clones take up approximately 2.6%. This specimen was CD4+ or CD8+ T cells sorted from blood, taken in a trial of the OX40 agonist ivuxolimab. The receptors were gathered from an adult with an advanced solid tumor such as melanoma, head and neck, liver or kidney cancer. The CDR3 runs from the conserved cysteine through the conserved F or W. D genes are given only for firm matches. Clone size is given for some rows only: seen once, a few or many times, or a class if the clone is expanded.

CDR3	DNA	D	size	V	J
CASSPMSGSGNEQYF	TGTGCCAGCAGTCCGATGAGCGGGAGTGGAAACGAGCAGTACTTC	TRBD2	NA	TRBV6-6	TRBJ2-7
CASSPGLADSTDTQYF	TGTGCCAGTAGTCCCGGACTAGCGGATAGCACAGATACGCAGTATTTT	TRBD2	NA	TRBV19	TRBJ2-3
CASSPQTTYSGNTIYF	TGTGCCAGCAGCCCGCAAACTACTTACTCTGGAAACACCATATATTTT	NA	NA	TRBV7-9	TRBJ1-3
CASRLTGGGYTF	TGTGCCAGCAGGCTTACAGGGGGTGGCTACACCTTC	TRBD1	NA	TRBV2	TRBJ1-2
CASSSLQGSGNTIYF	TGTGCCAGCAGCTCGCTCCAGGGAAGTGGAAACACCATATATTTT	NA	few	TRBV11-3	TRBJ1-3
CASSSIAGGLYNTQYF	TGTGCCAGCAGTTCGATAGCGGGAGGGCTGTACAATACGCAGTATTTT	TRBD2	NA	TRBV27	TRBJ2-3
CASVPRTYNSPLHF	TGTGCCAGCGTCCCCCGGACCTATAATTCACCCCTCCACTTT	NA	NA	TRBV6-6	TRBJ1-6
CASSSDLGDYEQFF	TGTGCCAGCAGCTCAGATCTAGGGGATTATGAGCAGTTCTTC	NA	NA	TRBV7-2	TRBJ2-1
CASSFSGQGGETQYF	TGTGCCAGCAGTTTCTCAGGACAGGGAGGAGAGACCCAGTACTTC	TRBD1	NA	TRBV28	TRBJ2-5
CASSFWVDTEAFF	TGTGCCAGCAGTTTCTGGGTGGACACTGAAGCTTTCTTT	NA	NA	TRBV28	TRBJ1-1